This T cell receptor (beta chain) stems from a study of T cell repertoires in cytomegalovirus infection (dated by TCRdb to the late 2010s). Regarding the complete study: The peptide stimulations were aimed at well-studied HLA-B-restricted epitopes as well as recently identified HLA-C-restricted CMV epitopes, whose presentation resists viral immunomodulation. Donor HLA type was relevant to the analysis, because carriage of CMV infection together with the matching HLA type was indicated by public TCR beta signatures.

The treatment or condition label on this specimen signifies: in vitro stimulation with specific CMV peptide epitopes to enrich CMV-specific T cells. Overall study results and their limits: The ex vivo response was dominated by HLA-C-restricted CMV-specific TCR beta clonotypes, and the single most frequent clonotype in two of eight donors was supplied by these HLA-C-restricted clonotypes. In both this cohort and an independent roughly 400-donor cohort, the cumulative frequency of public TCR beta family members distinguished carriers of CMV infection plus the relevant HLA type.

Instrument on record: Illumina HiSeq 1500. The public reads were run again by TCRdb, first through fastp at Q25 and then through MiXCR, and only productive beta chains were kept. A single entry per CDR3 protein holds the most common genes and DNA from its merged rows. This sample has hundreds of thousands of distinct CDR3 sequences in its table, and 30% to 40% of those were observed once. The ten largest clones capture about 17% of the sample. This clonotype was found a few times. What antigen it recognizes has not been identified. Base qualities were left out, and no much larger clone turns up one base away. The source of this sequence is a human donor in good health (CMV status not recorded). Some clones in this sample may be carry-over from other donors' samples. This material consisted of cultured PBMCs, taken from culture after CMV antigen stimulation.

In nucleotide form, the sequence is TGTGCCAGCAGCTTGCGACTCACCGCAGATACGCAGTATTTT. Its protein is CASSLRLTADTQYF. The sequence joins TRBV7-2 to TRBJ2-3, with the D gene not confidently named. The CDR3, cysteine through phenylalanine, is 14 amino acids long. CDR3 DNA only is kept here, 42 bases in frame from base 1. CDR1 SGHTA and CDR2 FQGNSA are derived from the germline V gene. V drops 3 bases and J drops 4 bases, leaving 11 bases in between. Reference TRBV7-2 and TRBJ2-3 genes cover what lies past the CDR3, so the full variable domain is GAGVSQSPSNKVTEKGKDVELRCDPISGHTALYWYRQSLGQGLEFLIYFQGNSAPDKSGLPSDRFSAERTGGSVSTLTIQRTQQEDSAVYLCASSLRLTADTQYFGPGTRLTVL.